The 7 T cell receptor beta chains below come from one sample, sequenced in a study of control samples from healthy donors and cancer patients. Sequenced by immunoSEQ multiplex PCR; TCRdb stores in-frame clones only, minus some. Among about 77,000 clones listed, 85% to 95% were seen once. The material sequenced was blood. The receptors originated from a woman aged 55-69 years in good health.

This chain uses TRBV28 with TRBJ2-7, with D unresolved. This CDR3 has 11 residues. Per the germline V gene, CDR1 is MDHEN and CDR2 is SYDVKM. V shed 6 bases and J shed 3 bases, with 6 bases lying between them. The CDR3 loop reads CASSRYYEQYF. The CDR3 DNA reads TGTGCCAGCAGCCGGTACTACGAGCAGTACTTC.

The V and J genes are TRBV7-9 and TRBJ2-7, with a tentative D call TRBD1 (7 bases). The V end lost 3 bases, the J end lost 6 bases, and 15 bases lay between the germline ends. The germline gives CDR1 SEHNR, CDR2 FQNEAQ (reference sequence). There are 14 residues in the CDR3. The chain's CDR3 is CASSLDRTMVEQYF. Here the CDR3 DNA reads TGTGCCAGCAGCTTGGACAGGACTATGGTCGAGCAGTACTTC.

This chain links TRBV7-2 with TRBJ2-1; TRBD1 aligns across 7 bases. The CDR3 runs to 16 residues. Germline lookup yields CDR1 SGHTA and CDR2 FQGNSA. V trimming: 2 bases; J trimming: 7 bases; junction bases outside the gene matches: 11. CDR3 protein: CASSLSPGGWQNEQFF. In nucleotides, the CDR3 is TGTGCCAGCAGCTTATCCCCAGGGGGTTGGCAAAATGAGCAGTTCTTC.

V gene TRBV21-1 combines with J gene TRBJ1-4; the table's D gene call, TRBD1, was not cross checked with the DNA. TRBV21-1 is a listed pseudogene. There are 17 residues in the CDR3. CDR3 bases: TGTGCCAGCAACAGGGGACAGGGAGTTTCACCTAATGAAAAACTGTTTTTT. The encoded protein is CASNRGQGVSPNEKLFF.

The chain links TRBV7-8 to TRBJ1-1; D perhaps matches TRBD1 (6 bases). The CDR3 is made up of 15 amino acids. Trimming took off 6 bases at V and 7 bases at J, with 21 bases between the two ends. Germline-derived CDR1 and CDR2 are SGHVS and FQNEAQ. This CDR3 reads CASSPEEGHFGEAFF. The CDR3 DNA is TGTGCCAGCAGTCCGGAGGAGGGACATTTTGGTGAAGCTTTCTTT.

This clone was seen only once. The rearrangement uses TRBV27 and TRBJ1-2, with D uncertain. Germline assignment: CDR1 MNHEY and CDR2 SMNVEV (reference sequence). Trimming stripped 3 bases from V and 4 bases from J, with 12 bases between. CDR3 length: 14 residues. The CDR3 nucleotides read TGTGCCAGCAGTTTGGCAGCCCGGGGCTATGGCTACACCTTC. It is translated as CASSLAARGYGYTF.

This clone showed up just once. V is TRBV10-3 and J is TRBJ2-2, with D possibly matching TRBD2 (6 bases). This CDR3 spans 14 amino acids. Germline values: CDR1 ENHRY, CDR2 SYGVKD. Trimming stripped 4 bases from V and 0 bases from J, with 6 bases between. CDR3 amino acids: CAISASANTGELFF. In DNA form, the CDR3 reads TGTGCCATCAGTGCTAGCGCGAACACCGGGGAGCTGTTTTTT.